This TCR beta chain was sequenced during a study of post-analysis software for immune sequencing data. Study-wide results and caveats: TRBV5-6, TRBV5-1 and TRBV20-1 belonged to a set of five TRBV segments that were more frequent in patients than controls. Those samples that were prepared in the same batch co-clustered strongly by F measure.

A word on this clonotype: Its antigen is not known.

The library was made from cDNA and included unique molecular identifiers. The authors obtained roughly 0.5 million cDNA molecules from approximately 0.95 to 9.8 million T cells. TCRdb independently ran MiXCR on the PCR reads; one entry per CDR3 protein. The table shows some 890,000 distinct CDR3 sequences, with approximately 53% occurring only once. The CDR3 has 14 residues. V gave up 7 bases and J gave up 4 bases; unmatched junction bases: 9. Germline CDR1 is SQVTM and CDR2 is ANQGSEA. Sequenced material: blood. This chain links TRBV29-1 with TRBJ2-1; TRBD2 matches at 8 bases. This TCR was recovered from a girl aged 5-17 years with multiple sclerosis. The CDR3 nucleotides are TGCAGCGCCGCCGGACTAGCCCCATACAATGAGCAGTTCTTC. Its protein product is CSAAGLAPYNEQFF.